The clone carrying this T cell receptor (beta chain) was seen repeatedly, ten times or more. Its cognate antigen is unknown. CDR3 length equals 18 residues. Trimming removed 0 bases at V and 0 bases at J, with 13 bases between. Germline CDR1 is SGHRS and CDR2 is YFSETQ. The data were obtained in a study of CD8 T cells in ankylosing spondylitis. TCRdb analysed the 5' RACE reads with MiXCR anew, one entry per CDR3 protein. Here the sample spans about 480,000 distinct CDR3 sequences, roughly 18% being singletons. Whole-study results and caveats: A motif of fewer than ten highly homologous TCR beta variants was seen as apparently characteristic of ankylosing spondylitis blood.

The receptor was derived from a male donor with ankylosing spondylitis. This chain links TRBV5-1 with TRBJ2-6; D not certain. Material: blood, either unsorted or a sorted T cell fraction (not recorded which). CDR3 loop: CASSLDGEFYSGANVLTF. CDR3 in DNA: TGCGCCAGCAGCTTGGATGGAGAGTTTTACTCTGGGGCCAACGTCCTGACTTTC.